This T cell receptor (beta chain) is drawn from a study of shared clonotypes between healthy human individuals. General study points: Non-shared clonotypes had lower generation probabilities than those shared by all four donors. Sequencing depth was expected to influence donor clonotype sharing. Despite large depth, rarefaction showed incomplete sorted-subset sequencing.

There were no recent acute infections or vaccinations among the donors, who were healthy HIV-negative adults. Method: immunoSEQ multiplex PCR; TCRdb's copy keeps in-frame clones and lacks some. The table has roughly 1,600,000 clones, approximately 98.5% seen once. The germline V and J ends were trimmed by 1 base and 5 bases, with 11 bases remaining between them. Germline-derived CDR1 and CDR2 are LNHNV and YYDKDF (reference sequence). The CDR3 has 14 amino acids. About this clone itself: No antigen is known for it.

Specimen: naive CD4+ T cells sorted from blood. The sample's subset: CD45RA+ positively selected. The V and J genes are TRBV15 and TRBJ2-5, with D tentatively TRBD1 or TRBD2 (6 bases each). The source is a man aged 30-40 years in good health. CDR3 residues: CATSRAGARETQYF. The CDR3 DNA reads TGTGCCACCAGCAGAGCGGGGGCACGGGAGACCCAGTACTTC.